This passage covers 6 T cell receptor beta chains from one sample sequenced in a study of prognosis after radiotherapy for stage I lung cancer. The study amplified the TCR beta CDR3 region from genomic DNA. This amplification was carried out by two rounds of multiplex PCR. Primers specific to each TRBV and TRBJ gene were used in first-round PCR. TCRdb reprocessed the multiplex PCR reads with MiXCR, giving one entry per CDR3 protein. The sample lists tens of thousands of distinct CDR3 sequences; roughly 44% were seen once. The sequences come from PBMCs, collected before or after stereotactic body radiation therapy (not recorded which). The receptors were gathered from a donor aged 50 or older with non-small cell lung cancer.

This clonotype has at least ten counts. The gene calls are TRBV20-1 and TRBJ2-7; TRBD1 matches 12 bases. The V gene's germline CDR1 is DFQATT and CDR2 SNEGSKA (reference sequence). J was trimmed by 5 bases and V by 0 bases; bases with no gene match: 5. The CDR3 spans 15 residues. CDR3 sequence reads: CSARDGGQGAHEQYF. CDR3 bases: TGCAGTGCTAGAGATGGGGGACAGGGGGCCCACGAGCAGTACTTC.

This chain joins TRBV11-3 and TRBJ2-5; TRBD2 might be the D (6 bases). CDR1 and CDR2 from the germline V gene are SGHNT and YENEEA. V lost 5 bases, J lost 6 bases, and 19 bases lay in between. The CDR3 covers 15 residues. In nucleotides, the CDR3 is TGTGCCAGCAGCGTAGGGCGGGGTGGTCGGCAGACCCAGTACTTC. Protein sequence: CASSVGRGGRQTQYF.

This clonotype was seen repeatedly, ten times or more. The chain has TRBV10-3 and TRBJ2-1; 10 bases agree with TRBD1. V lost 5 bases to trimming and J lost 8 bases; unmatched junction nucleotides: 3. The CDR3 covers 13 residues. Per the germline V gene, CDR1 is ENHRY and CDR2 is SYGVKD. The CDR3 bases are TGTGCCATCAGTTGGGGACAGGGGTATGAGCAGTTCTTC. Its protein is CAISWGQGYEQFF.

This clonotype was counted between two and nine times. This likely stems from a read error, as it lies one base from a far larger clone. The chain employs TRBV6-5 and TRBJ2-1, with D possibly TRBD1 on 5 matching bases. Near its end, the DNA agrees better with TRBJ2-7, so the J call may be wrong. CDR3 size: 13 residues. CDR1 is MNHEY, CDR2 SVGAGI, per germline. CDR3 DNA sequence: TGTGCCAGCAGTTACTCGCGGACACGCGAGCAGTACTTC. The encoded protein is CASSYSRTREQYF.

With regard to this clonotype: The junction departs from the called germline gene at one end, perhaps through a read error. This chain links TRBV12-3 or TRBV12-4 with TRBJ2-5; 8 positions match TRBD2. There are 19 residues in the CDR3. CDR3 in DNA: TGTGCCAGCAGTTCCCTCCGGTTAGCGGGAACCAAGGACAAAGATACCCAGTACTTC. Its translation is CASSSLRLAGTKDKDTQYF.

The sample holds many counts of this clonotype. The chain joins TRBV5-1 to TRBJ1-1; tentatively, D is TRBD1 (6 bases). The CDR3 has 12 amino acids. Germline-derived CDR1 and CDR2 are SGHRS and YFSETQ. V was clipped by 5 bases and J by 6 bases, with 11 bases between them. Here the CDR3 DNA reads TGCGCCAGCAGAAGGGGGAGGTCTGAAGCTTTCTTT. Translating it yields CASRRGRSEAFF.